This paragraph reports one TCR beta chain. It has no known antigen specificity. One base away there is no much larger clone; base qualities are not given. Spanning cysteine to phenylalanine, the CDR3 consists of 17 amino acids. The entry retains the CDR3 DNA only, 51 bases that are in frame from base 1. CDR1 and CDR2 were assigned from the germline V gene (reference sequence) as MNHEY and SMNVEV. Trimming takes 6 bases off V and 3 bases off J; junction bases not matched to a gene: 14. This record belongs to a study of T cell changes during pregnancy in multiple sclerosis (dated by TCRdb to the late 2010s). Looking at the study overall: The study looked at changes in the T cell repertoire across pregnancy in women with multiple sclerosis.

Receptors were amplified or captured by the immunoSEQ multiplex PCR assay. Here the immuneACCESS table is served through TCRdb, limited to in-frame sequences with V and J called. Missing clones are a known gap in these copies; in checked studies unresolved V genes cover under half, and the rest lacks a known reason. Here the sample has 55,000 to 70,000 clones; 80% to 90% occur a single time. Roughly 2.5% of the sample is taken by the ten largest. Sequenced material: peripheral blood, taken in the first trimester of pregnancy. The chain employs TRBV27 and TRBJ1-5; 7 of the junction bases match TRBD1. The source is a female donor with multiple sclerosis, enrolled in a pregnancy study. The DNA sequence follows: TGTGCCAGCAGCCCCATCACCGGGACAGCCACCAATCAGCCCCAGCATTTT. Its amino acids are CASSPITGTATNQPQHF.